The TCR beta chain described here comes from a study of CD8+ T cells in alopecia areata. RNA extraction was followed by reverse transcription into cDNA, which acted as the sequencing template. Clones were read by immunoSEQ multiplex PCR, and TCRdb kept only the in-frame ones, dropping some. The data hold around 150,000 clones, with roughly 60% observed a single time. V shed 2 bases, J shed 6 bases, and the junction held 7 bases outside the gene matches. The germline V gene encodes CDR1 MGHDK and CDR2 SYGVNS. This CDR3 comprises 16 residues. Both CD4+ and CD8+ T cells were separated by sorting PBMCs. This sequence was found in a human donor in good health. Material for sequencing was CD4+ T cells sorted from blood. The chain couples TRBV25-1 to TRBJ2-1; 10 bases are a match to TRBD2. The DNA for the CDR3 is TGTGCCAGCAGTGAAGGGCTAGCGGGAGTTCTCAATGAGCAGTTCTTC. This gives the protein CASSEGLAGVLNEQFF.